There are many counts of the clone carrying this TCR beta chain. Its antigen is undetermined. The data were taken from a study of spatial heterogeneity in lung cancer. The time point is: sample taken at primary tumor resection. Whole RNA, which was extracted from tumor, nontumor lung tissue or frozen PBMC, was sequenced without any cell sorting. Overall study findings and caveats: Detection of ubiquitous tumor TCRs in blood was higher at resection than follow-up.

The CDR3 totals 13 residues. CDR1 and CDR2 from the germline V gene are DFQATT and SNEGSKA (reference sequence). Deletions cut 3 bases from V and 6 bases from J, with 15 bases between. TCRdb processed the 5' RACE reads anew with MiXCR; each CDR3 protein has one entry. In the table there are 48,000 or so distinct CDR3 sequences, about 5.8% of which are singletons. This sequence joins TRBV20-1 and TRBJ2-7, with TRBD2 as a possible D gene (6 bases). The source was PBMCs, collected at surgery. This clonotype originated in a male donor with early-stage non-small cell lung cancer. The CDR3 nucleotides read TGCAGTGCTAGTCGGGGGAGCAATCCCGAGCAGTACTTC. Protein product: CSASRGSNPEQYF.